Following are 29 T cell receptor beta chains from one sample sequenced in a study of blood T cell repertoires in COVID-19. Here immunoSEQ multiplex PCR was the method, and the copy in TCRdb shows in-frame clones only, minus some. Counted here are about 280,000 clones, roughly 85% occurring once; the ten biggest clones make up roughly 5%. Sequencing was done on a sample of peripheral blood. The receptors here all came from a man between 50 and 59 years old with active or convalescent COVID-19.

CDR3 protein: CASSSTTLGLASAEQYF. The CDR3 DNA sequence: TGTGCCAGCAGCTCCACGACACTAGGTCTGGCCTCTGCCGAGCAGTACTTC. V gene TRBV7-9 combines with J gene TRBJ2-7; possible D gene TRBD2, 5 bases. V was shortened by 4 bases and J by 6 bases, with 25 bases between the two germline ends. The CDR3 covers 17 residues. CDR1 and CDR2 from the germline V gene are SEHNR and FQNEAQ (reference sequence).

CDR3 protein: CASSAALLGEQFF. Written as DNA, the CDR3 is TGTGCCAGCAGTGCCGCCTTACTCGGGGAGCAGTTCTTC. This chain uses TRBV12-3 or TRBV12-4 with TRBJ2-1; D is undetermined. The ends were cut back, 5 bases at V and 10 bases at J, with 15 bases in the middle. The CDR3 has 13 amino acids.

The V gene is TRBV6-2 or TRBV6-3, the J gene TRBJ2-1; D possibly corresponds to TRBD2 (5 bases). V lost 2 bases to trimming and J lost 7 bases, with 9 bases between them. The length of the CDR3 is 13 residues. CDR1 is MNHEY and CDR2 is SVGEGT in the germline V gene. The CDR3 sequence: CASSYQRENEQFF. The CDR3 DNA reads TGTGCCAGCAGTTACCAGAGGGAGAATGAGCAGTTCTTC.

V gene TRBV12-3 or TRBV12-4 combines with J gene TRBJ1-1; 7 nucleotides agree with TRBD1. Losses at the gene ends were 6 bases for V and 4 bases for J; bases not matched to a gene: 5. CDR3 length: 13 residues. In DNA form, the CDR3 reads TGTGCCAGCAGAGATACAGGGGTCACTGAAGCTTTCTTT. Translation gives CASRDTGVTEAFF.

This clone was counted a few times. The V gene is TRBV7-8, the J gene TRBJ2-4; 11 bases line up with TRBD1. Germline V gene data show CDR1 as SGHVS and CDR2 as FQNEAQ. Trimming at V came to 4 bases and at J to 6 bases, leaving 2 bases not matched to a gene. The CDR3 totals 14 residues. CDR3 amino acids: CASSSGTGGNIQYF. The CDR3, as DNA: TGTGCCAGCAGCTCCGGGACAGGGGGAAACATTCAGTACTTC.

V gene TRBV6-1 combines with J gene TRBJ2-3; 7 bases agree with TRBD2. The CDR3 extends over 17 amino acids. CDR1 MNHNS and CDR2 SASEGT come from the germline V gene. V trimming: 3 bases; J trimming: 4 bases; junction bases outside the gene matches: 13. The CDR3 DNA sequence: TGTGCCAGCAGTGAGGTCCGGGAGAGCGGGACCCCAGATACGCAGTATTTT. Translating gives CASSEVRESGTPDTQYF.

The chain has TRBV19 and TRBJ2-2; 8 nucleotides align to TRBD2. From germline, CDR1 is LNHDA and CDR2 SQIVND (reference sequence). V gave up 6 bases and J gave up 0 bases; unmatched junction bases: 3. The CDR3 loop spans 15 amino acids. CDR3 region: CASRLADTNTGELFF. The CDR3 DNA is TGTGCCAGTAGACTAGCGGACACGAACACCGGGGAGCTGTTTTTT.

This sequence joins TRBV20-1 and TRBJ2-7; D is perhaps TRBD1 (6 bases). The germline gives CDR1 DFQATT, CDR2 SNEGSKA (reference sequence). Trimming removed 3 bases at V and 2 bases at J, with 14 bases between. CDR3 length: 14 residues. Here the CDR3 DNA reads TGCAGTGCTAGTTCGGACAGTCGAACCTACGAGCAGTACTTC. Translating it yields CSASSDSRTYEQYF.

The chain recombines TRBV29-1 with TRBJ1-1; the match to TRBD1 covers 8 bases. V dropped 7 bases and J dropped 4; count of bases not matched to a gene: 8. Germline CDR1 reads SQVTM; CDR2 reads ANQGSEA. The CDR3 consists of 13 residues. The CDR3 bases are TGCAGCGCCGACAGGGGAATTCGCACTGAAGCTTTCTTT. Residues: CSADRGIRTEAFF.

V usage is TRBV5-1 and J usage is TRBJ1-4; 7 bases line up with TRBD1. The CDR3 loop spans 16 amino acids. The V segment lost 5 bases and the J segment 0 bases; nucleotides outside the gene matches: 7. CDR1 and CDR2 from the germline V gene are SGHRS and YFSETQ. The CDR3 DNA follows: TGCGCCAGCAGTCCTGGACAGGCCTCAACTAATGAAAAACTGTTTTTT. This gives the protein CASSPGQASTNEKLFF.

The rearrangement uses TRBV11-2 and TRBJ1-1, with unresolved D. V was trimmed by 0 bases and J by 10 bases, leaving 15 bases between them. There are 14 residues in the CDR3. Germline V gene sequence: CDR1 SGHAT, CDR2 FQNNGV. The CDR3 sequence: CASSLDPAGRGAFF. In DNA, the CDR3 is TGTGCCAGCAGCTTAGACCCGGCCGGGCGGGGAGCTTTCTTT.

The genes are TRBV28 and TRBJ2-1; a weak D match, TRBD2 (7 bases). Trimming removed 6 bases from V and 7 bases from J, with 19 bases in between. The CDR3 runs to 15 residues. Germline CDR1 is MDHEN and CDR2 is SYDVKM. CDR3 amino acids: CASSHGGAGQNEQFF. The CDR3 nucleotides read TGTGCCAGCAGCCATGGGGGGGCAGGGCAGAATGAGCAGTTCTTC.

CDR3 DNA: TGTGCCAGCAGCACCTACACAGATACGCAGTATTTT. It specifies CASSTYTDTQYF. This rearrangement joins TRBV11-2 to TRBJ2-3; D uncertain. Germline CDR1 reads SGHAT; CDR2 reads FQNNGV. Between the trimmed V and J ends, which lost 5 bases and 2 bases, there was a span of 5 bases. This CDR3 region has 12 residues.

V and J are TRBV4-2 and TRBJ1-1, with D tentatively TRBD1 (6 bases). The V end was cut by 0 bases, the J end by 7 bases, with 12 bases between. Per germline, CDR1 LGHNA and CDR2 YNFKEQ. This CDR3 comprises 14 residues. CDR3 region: CASSQDRSRGEAFF. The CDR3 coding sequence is TGTGCCAGCAGCCAAGATCGGAGCAGGGGTGAAGCTTTCTTT.

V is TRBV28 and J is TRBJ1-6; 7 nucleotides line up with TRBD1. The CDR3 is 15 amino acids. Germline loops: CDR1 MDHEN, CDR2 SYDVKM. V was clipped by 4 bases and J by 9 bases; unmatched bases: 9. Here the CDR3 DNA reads TGTGCCAGCAGTTCTCCGGGACAGTGGACTTCACCCCTCCACTTT. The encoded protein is CASSSPGQWTSPLHF.

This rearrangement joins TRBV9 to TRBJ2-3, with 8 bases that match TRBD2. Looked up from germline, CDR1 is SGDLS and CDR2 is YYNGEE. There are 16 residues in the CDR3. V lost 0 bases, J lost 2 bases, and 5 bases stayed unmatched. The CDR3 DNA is TGTGCCAGCAGCGTAGAGAGCGGGAGTTCCACAGATACGCAGTATTTT. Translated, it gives CASSVESGSSTDTQYF.

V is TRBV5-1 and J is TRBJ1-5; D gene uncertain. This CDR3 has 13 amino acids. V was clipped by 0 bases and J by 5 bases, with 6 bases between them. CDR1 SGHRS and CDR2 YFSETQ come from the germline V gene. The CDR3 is CASSLDRDQPQHF. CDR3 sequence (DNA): TGCGCCAGCAGCTTGGATCGAGATCAGCCCCAGCATTTT.

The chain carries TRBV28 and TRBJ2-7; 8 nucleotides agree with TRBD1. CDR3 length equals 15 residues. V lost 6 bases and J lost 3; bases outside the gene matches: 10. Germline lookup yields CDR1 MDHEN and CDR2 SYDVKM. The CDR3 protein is CASRPRQGWVYEQYF. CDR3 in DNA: TGTGCCAGCAGGCCCCGACAGGGGTGGGTCTACGAGCAGTACTTC.

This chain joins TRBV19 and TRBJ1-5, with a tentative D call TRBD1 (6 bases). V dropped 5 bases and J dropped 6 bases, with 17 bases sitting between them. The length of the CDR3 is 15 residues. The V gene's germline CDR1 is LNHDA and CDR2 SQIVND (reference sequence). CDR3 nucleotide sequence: TGTGCCAGTAGTTCGTTTACAGGGAATAGTCAGCCCCAGCATTTT. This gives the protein CASSSFTGNSQPQHF.

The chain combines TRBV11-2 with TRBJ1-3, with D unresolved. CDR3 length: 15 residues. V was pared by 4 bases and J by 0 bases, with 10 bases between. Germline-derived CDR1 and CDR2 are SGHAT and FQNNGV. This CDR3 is CASSYGFPSGNTIYF. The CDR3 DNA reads TGTGCCAGCAGCTACGGGTTCCCCTCTGGAAACACCATATATTTT.

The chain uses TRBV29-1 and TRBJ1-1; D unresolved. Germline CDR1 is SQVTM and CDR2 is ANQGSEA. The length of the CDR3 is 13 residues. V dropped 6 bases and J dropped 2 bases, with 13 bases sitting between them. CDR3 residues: CSVGSRSNTEAFF. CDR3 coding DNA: TGCAGCGTGGGGAGCAGGAGTAACACTGAAGCTTTCTTT.

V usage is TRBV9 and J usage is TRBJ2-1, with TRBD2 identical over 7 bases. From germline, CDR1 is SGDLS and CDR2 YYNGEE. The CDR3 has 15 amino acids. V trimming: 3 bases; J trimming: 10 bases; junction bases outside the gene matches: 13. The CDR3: CASSGKGGSLREQFF. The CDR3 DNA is TGTGCCAGCAGCGGAAAGGGCGGGAGCTTGCGGGAGCAGTTCTTC.

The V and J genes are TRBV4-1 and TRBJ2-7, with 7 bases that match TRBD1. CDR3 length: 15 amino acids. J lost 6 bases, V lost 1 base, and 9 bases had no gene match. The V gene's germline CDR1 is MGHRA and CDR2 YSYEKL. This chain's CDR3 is CASSQVGTGAGEQYF. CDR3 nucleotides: TGCGCCAGCAGCCAAGTTGGCACAGGGGCGGGCGAGCAGTACTTC.

CDR3 region: CASSPGLENTEAFF. The DNA of the CDR3 is TGTGCCAGCTCACCGGGGCTTGAGAACACTGAAGCTTTCTTT. The chain is built from TRBV18 and TRBJ1-1, with TRBD1 as a possible D gene (5 bases). The V and J ends lost 3 bases and 1 base respectively, with 9 bases between them. Germline CDR1 and CDR2: KGHSH and LQKENI. The CDR3 is 14 amino acids. Combining the CDR3 with reference TRBV18 and TRBJ1-1 gives the whole variable domain NAGVMQNPRHLVRRRGQEARLRCSPMKGHSHVYWYRQLPEEGLKFMVYLQKENIIDESGMPKERFSAEFPKEGPSILRIQQVVRGDSAAYFCASSPGLENTEAFFGQGTRLTVV.

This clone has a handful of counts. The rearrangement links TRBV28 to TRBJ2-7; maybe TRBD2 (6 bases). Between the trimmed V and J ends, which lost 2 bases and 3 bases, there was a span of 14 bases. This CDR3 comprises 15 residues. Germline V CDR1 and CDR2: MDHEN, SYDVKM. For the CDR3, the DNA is TGTGCCAGCAGTTTAGGGATAGCGGAAATCTACGAGCAGTACTTC. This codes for CASSLGIAEIYEQYF.

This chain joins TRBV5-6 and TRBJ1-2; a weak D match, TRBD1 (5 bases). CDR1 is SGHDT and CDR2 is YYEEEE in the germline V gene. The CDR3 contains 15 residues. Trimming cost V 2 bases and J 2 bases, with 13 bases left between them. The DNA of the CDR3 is TGTGCCAGCAGCTTCTTGGGGGGACTGAACTATGGCTACACCTTC. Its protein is CASSFLGGLNYGYTF.

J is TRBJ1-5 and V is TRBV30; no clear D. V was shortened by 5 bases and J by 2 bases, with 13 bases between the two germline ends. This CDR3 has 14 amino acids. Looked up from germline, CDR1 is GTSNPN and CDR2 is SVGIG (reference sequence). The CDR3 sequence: CAWSIGSGNQPQHF. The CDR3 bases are TGTGCCTGGTCAATCGGGTCGGGCAATCAGCCCCAGCATTTT.

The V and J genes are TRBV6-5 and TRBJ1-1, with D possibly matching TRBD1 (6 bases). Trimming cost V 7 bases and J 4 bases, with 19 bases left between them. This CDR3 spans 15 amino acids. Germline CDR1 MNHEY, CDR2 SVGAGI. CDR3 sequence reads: CASNPEWGLFTEAFF. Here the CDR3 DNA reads TGTGCCAGCAACCCAGAGTGGGGGCTCTTCACTGAAGCTTTCTTT.

The CDR3 region is CASSGGTLSTDTQYF. DNA of the CDR3: TGTGCCAGCAGCGGGGGGACCCTCAGCACAGATACGCAGTATTTT. This chain connects TRBV11-2 to TRBJ2-3; the D gene is possibly TRBD2 (6 bases). The germline V gene has CDR1 SGHAT and CDR2 FQNNGV. The CDR3 spans 15 residues. V gave up 5 bases and J gave up 0 bases, with 12 bases separating them.